This T cell receptor (beta chain) was found in a study of T cell clusters in autoimmune cytopenias. Some 39,000 genome equivalents of blood DNA were amplified for TRB. Multiplex touch-down PCR amplified TRB using TRB-A and TRB-B pools in one tube. For each CDR3 protein, TCRdb gives one entry from its re-call of the multiplex PCR reads, without DNA. The table gives approximately 110 distinct CDR3 sequences; the top ten clones make up roughly nine tenths of it. The CDR3 sequence is 17 residues long. CDR1 is SGDLS, CDR2 YYNGEE, per germline. Another study also made use of these data, one on T cell repertoires in aging, cancer and after chemotherapy.

This chain links TRBV9 with TRBJ2-2; TCRdb lists TRBD1, though no DNA is available to test this call. This TCR was recovered from a human donor with chronic lymphocytic leukemia. Sequenced: peripheral blood. The CDR3 loop reads CASSVRWDTGNTGELFF.